This TCR beta chain emerged from a study of blood T cell repertoires in COVID-19. Germline CDR1 is MDHEN and CDR2 is SYDVKM. This CDR3 contains 13 residues. V shed 4 bases and J shed 7 bases, with 11 bases lying between them. Data came from immunoSEQ multiplex PCR; TCRdb stores just in-frame clones and leaves some out. The profile covers approximately 300,000 clones, with 85% appearing a single time and around 1.8% taken by the ten largest. The receptor was isolated from a woman aged 25 to 45 who had been exposed to COVID-19. The chain recombines TRBV28 with TRBJ1-5, with D tentatively TRBD1 (5 bases). The source material was PBMCs or T cells enriched from blood (not recorded which). The CDR3 region has the DNA TGTGCCAGCAGTTCCCCCCAGGGCCAGCCCCAGCATTTT. Translated, it gives CASSSPQGQPQHF.